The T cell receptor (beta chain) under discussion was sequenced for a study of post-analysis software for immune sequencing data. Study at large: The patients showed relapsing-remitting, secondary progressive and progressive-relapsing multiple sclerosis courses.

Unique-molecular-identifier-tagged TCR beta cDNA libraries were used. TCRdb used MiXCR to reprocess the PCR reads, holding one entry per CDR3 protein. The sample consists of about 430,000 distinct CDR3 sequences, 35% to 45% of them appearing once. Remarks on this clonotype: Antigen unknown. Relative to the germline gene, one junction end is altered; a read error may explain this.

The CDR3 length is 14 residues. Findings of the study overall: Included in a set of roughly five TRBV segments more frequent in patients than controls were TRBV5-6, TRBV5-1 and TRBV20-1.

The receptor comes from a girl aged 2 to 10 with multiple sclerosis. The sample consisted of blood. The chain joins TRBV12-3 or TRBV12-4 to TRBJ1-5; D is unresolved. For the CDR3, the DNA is TGTGCCAGCAGTTCGGACGGCCTCAATCCGCCCCAGCATTTT. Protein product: CASSSDGLNPPQHF.